The 30 T cell receptor beta chains reported below all come from one sample, sequenced in a study of blood T cells in healthy people across ages (dated by TCRdb to the mid-2010s). The library was obtained by 5' RACE. Sequencing instrument: Illumina HiSeq 2500. A second about 7 to 12 cycle PCR used a sample-barcoded 5' primer and a J-beta primer mix. Using fastp trimming at Q25 and MiXCR clonotype assembly, TCRdb reanalyzed the public sequencing data and kept in-frame beta chains. Identical CDR3 proteins give one entry, which carries the most common genes and DNA. For this sample there are about 930,000 distinct CDR3 sequences; roughly 28% appear just once. Clones ranked in the top ten supply roughly a tenth of the sample. These same data were also listed under a study on T cells of mothers and their children.

What was sequenced was blood. The receptors here all came from a woman aged 40 to 49 in good health.

Many counts were recorded for this clonotype. The chain recombines TRBV12-3 or TRBV12-4 with TRBJ2-7, with a tentative D call TRBD1 (6 bases). V lost 8 bases, J lost 2 bases, and 13 bases lay in between. The CDR3 extends over 13 amino acids. The CDR3 reads CASSPQGPYEQYF. The CDR3 nucleotides read TGTGCCAGCTCACCACAGGGTCCCTACGAGCAGTACTTC.

With regard to this clonotype: At one end, the junction sequence differs from germline, possibly due to a read error. The chain carries TRBV28 and TRBJ1-1; TRBD1 matches 7 bases. Germline V gives CDR1 MDHEN, CDR2 SYDVKM. This CDR3 region has 14 residues. For the CDR3, the DNA is TGCGCCAGCAGCCCGGGACAGCTTAAGGATGAAGCTTTCTTT. Its protein is CASSPGQLKDEAFF.

This chain links TRBV7-6 with TRBJ1-4; 8 positions agree with TRBD1. The CDR3 has 17 residues. Trimming cost V 0 bases and J 3 bases; bases outside gene matches: 6. Germline loops: CDR1 SGHVS, CDR2 FNYEAQ. CDR3 bases: TGTGCCAGCAGCTTAGCGCCCCAGGGGGCATCTAATGAAAAACTGTTTTTT. Amino acid sequence: CASSLAPQGASNEKLFF.

This clonotype was counted between two and nine times. It may be a read error: a sequence one base away is much more abundant. The chain has TRBV7-9 and TRBJ1-2; the D gene is possibly TRBD1 (6 bases). Looked up from germline, CDR1 is SEHNR and CDR2 is FQNEAQ (reference sequence). The CDR3 totals 13 residues. CDR3 amino acids: CANSQDSYYGYTF. CDR3 sequence (DNA): TGTGCCAACAGCCAGGACAGCTACTATGGCTACACCTTC.

A note on this clonotype: A read error may produce the germline difference seen at one junction end. This chain uses TRBV25-1 with TRBJ1-5, with D tentatively TRBD1 (6 bases). From germline, CDR1 is MGHDK and CDR2 SYGVNS. The CDR3 sequence is 18 residues long. The CDR3 protein is CASSGPNWGGGSNQLQHF. CDR3 DNA sequence: TGTGCCAGCAGCGGACCCAACTGGGGGGGCGGGAGCAATCAGCTCCAGCATTTT.

V usage is TRBV3-1 and J usage is TRBJ2-2; D not certain. The germline gives CDR1 LGHDT, CDR2 YNNKEL (reference sequence). Between the trimmed V and J ends, which lost 1 base and 3 bases, there was a span of 9 bases. The length of the CDR3 is 15 residues. The DNA of the CDR3 is TGTGCCAGCAGCCAAGGTGATTTGGACACCGGGGAGCTGTTTTTT. This codes for CASSQGDLDTGELFF.

V is TRBV20-1 and J is TRBJ2-2; 9 nucleotides line up with TRBD1. CDR1 and CDR2 from the germline V gene are DFQATT and SNEGSKA (reference sequence). There are 15 residues in the CDR3. J gave up 4 bases and V 3 bases, and 6 bases lay outside the gene matches. CDR3 coding DNA: TGCAGTGCTAGGCAGGGACAGGGCTTCACCGGGGAGCTGTTTTTT. Translation gives CSARQGQGFTGELFF.

The CDR3 spells CASHGYNQPQHF. Written as DNA, the CDR3 is TGTGCCAGCCATGGGTACAATCAGCCCCAGCATTTT. This chain joins TRBV6-1 and TRBJ1-5; D gene unclear. Germline V gives CDR1 MNHNS, CDR2 SASEGT. The V end lost 8 bases, the J end lost 3 bases, and 8 bases lay between the germline ends. This CDR3 spans 12 amino acids.

A word on this clonotype: Possible read error: a much larger clone is one base away. V is TRBV29-1 and J is TRBJ1-1; D is ambiguous. The CDR3 loop spans 14 amino acids. The V gene's germline CDR1 is SQVTM and CDR2 ANQGSEA. Trimming left V 6 bases short and J 0 bases short, with 14 bases between. The CDR3 protein is CSVRGAVMNTEAFF. In DNA form, the CDR3 reads TGCAGCGTCCGGGGAGCAGTAATGAACACTGAAGCTTTCTTT.

This clonotype was recorded many times. The chain employs TRBV29-1 and TRBJ2-7; TRBD1 aligns across 7 bases. V shed 0 bases and J 6 bases; nucleotides not matched to a gene: 11. This CDR3 is 15 amino acids long. Germline loops: CDR1 SQVTM, CDR2 ANQGSEA. The CDR3 nucleotides read TGCAGCGTTGAAGATCTTCCAGGGGGTGCGACCGAGCAGTACTTC. Its protein is CSVEDLPGGATEQYF.

This rearrangement joins TRBV3-1 to TRBJ2-4; D possibly uses TRBD1 or TRBD2 (6 bases each). Germline CDR1 is LGHDT and CDR2 is YNNKEL (reference sequence). V shed 0 bases and J shed 13 bases, with 13 bases lying between them. The CDR3 sequence is 13 residues long. For the CDR3, the DNA is TGTGCCAGCAGCCAAGAGAGGGGGAGGAGCCAGTACTTC. It codes for CASSQERGRSQYF. The full variable domain, rest sourced from reference TRBV3-1 and TRBJ2-4, is DTAVSQTPKYLVTQMGNDKSIKCEQNLGHDTMYWYKQDSKKFLKIMFSYNNKELIINETVPNRFSPKSPDKAHLNLHINSLELGDSAVYFCASSQERGRSQYFGAGTRLSVL.

This clonotype was counted many times. The chain has TRBV13 and TRBJ2-7, with D perhaps matching TRBD1 or TRBD2 (5 bases each). The germline V gene encodes CDR1 PRHDT and CDR2 FYEKMQ (reference sequence). The CDR3 length is 16 residues. V lost 0 bases, J lost 2 bases, and 14 bases lay in between. CDR3 amino acids: CASSLGEGPATYEQYF. CDR3 bases: TGTGCCAGCAGCTTAGGCGAGGGACCGGCCACCTACGAGCAGTACTTC.

This clonotype was recorded many times. The rearrangement uses TRBV29-1 and TRBJ2-1, with 8 bases identical to TRBD1. The CDR3 has 15 residues. Trimming removed 2 bases from V and 3 bases from J; junction bases left unmatched: 6. The germline gives CDR1 SQVTM, CDR2 ANQGSEA. CDR3: CSVETVTGGYNEQFF. For the CDR3, the DNA is TGCAGCGTTGAAACGGTCACAGGGGGCTACAATGAGCAGTTCTTC.

This chain connects TRBV2 to TRBJ2-2; D gene ambiguous. The CDR3 consists of 14 residues. The germline V gene encodes CDR1 SNHLY and CDR2 FYNNEI. V was clipped by 3 bases and J by 2 bases, with 7 bases between them. The CDR3 is CASSEPGNTGELFF. The CDR3 DNA follows: TGTGCCAGCAGTGAGCCAGGAAACACCGGGGAGCTGTTTTTT.

J is TRBJ2-7 and V is TRBV2; TRBD2 agrees at 8 bases. Germline CDR1 SNHLY, CDR2 FYNNEI. The CDR3 runs 14 residues. V shed 7 bases, J shed 1 base, and the junction held 6 bases outside the gene matches. CDR3 nucleotide sequence: TGTGCCAGCACCCGGGAGGGGGGTTCCTACGAGCAGTACTTC. Amino acid sequence: CASTREGGSYEQYF.

This clonotype was seen a handful of times. The chain joins TRBV5-1 to TRBJ2-4; possible D gene TRBD1, 5 bases. The J call is uncertain, as TRBJ2-7 better fits the DNA end. CDR3 length equals 12 residues. The germline V gene has CDR1 SGHRS and CDR2 YFSETQ. This CDR3 reads CASWTRRLEQYF. CDR3 in DNA: TGCGCCAGCTGGACACGTCGTCTCGAGCAGTACTTC.

V gene TRBV7-2 combines with J gene TRBJ2-1; D unresolved. Germline V lookup: CDR1 SGHTA, CDR2 FQGNSA. The CDR3 runs to 14 residues. Trimming removed 5 bases from V and 6 bases from J, with 14 bases in between. CDR3 bases: TGTGCCAGCAGCCCTATCCTCATCGGCAATGAGCAGTTCTTC. This codes for CASSPILIGNEQFF.

This clonotype came up a few times. CDR3 region: CAIRRQGGTEAFF. The DNA for the CDR3 is TGTGCCATCAGAAGACAGGGTGGCACTGAAGCTTTCTTT. This chain connects TRBV10-3 to TRBJ1-1; TRBD1 aligns across 7 bases. The CDR3 loop spans 13 amino acids. V lost 6 bases, J lost 4 bases, and 5 bases stayed unmatched. Germline V lookup: CDR1 ENHRY, CDR2 SYGVKD.

The rearrangement links TRBV27 to TRBJ2-1; the match to TRBD2 covers 10 bases. The CDR3 totals 16 residues. Per germline, CDR1 MNHEY and CDR2 SMNVEV (reference sequence). The ends lost 0 bases at V and 9 bases at J; junction bases unmatched: 8. CDR3 sequence (DNA): TGTGCCAGCAGTTTATCCCATAGCGGGAGGTGGGGTGAGCAGTTCTTC. Translating it yields CASSLSHSGRWGEQFF.

In this sample, this clonotype turned up many times. The chain is built from TRBV5-1 and TRBJ2-7; 8 nucleotides line up with TRBD2. CDR1 and CDR2 from the germline V gene are SGHRS and YFSETQ. This CDR3 spans 16 amino acids. The V and J ends lost 2 bases and 0 bases, in that order; junction bases with no gene match: 7. The CDR3 nucleotides read TGCGCCAGCAGCTTACCTACCGGGACTAGCTCCTACGAGCAGTACTTC. Translating it yields CASSLPTGTSSYEQYF.

This clonotype was found a few times. The chain has TRBV4-2 and TRBJ2-1; possible D gene TRBD1, 6 bases. The CDR3 covers 17 residues. V was trimmed by 1 base and J by 7 bases, leaving 20 bases between them. Germline V gene data show CDR1 as LGHNA and CDR2 as YNFKEQ. CDR3 sequence: CASSQVIRGRAGNEQFF. The DNA of the CDR3 is TGTGCCAGCAGCCAAGTCATCAGGGGCCGCGCAGGTAATGAGCAGTTCTTC.

As to this clonotype: Being one base from a much bigger clone, this may be a read error. The gene calls are TRBV7-8 and TRBJ2-4, with a possible D match to TRBD1 (6 bases). The germline V gene encodes CDR1 SGHVS and CDR2 FQNEAQ. The ends were cut back, 5 bases at V and 13 bases at J, with 24 bases in the middle. The CDR3 runs 15 residues. The CDR3 here is CASSDPTGTGNEQYF. The CDR3 bases are TGTGCCAGCAGCGACCCGACAGGTACCGGCAATGAGCAGTACTTC.

This chain joins TRBV7-9 and TRBJ2-7; D perhaps matches TRBD1 (6 bases). TRBJ2-5 explains the end of the DNA better; the J call may be wrong. The CDR3 is made up of 14 amino acids. Germline CDR1 and CDR2: SEHNR and FQNEAQ (reference sequence). In DNA, the CDR3 is TGTGCCAGCATCCCCCGGGGACAAGAAGAGACCCAGTACTTC. Protein product: CASIPRGQEETQYF.

The sample holds a few counts of this clonotype. The chain has TRBV7-3 and TRBJ1-5; 7 positions match TRBD1. Per germline, CDR1 SGHTA and CDR2 FQGTGA. V shed 10 bases and J 5 bases; nucleotides not matched to a gene: 8. CDR3 length equals 13 residues. The CDR3 region is CANNGRGHQPQHF. The DNA for the CDR3 is TGTGCCAACAATGGGAGGGGGCATCAGCCCCAGCATTTT.

At least ten counts were recorded for this clonotype. The chain employs TRBV3-1 and TRBJ2-5; no clear D. The germline V gene encodes CDR1 LGHDT and CDR2 YNNKEL (reference sequence). The CDR3 is 14 residues long. Deletions cut 0 bases from V and 0 bases from J, with 5 bases between. CDR3 nucleotides: TGTGCCAGCAGCCAAGATCCATACCAAGAGACCCAGTACTTC. Translating gives CASSQDPYQETQYF.

This clonotype was seen only a few times. The chain employs TRBV7-2 and TRBJ2-7, with 7 bases matching TRBD1. V gave up 3 bases and J gave up 3 bases; unmatched junction bases: 11. CDR1 and CDR2 (germline): SGHTA, FQGNSA. The CDR3 length is 16 residues. DNA for the CDR3: TGTGCCAGCAGCTTGGGAGCCAGGGGGTTCCTCTACGAGCAGTACTTC. Translated: CASSLGARGFLYEQYF.

The V gene is TRBV24-1, the J gene TRBJ2-5, with D tentatively TRBD1 (6 bases). The length of the CDR3 is 13 residues. V dropped 8 bases and J dropped 4 bases, with 13 bases sitting between them. CDR1 is KGHDR, CDR2 SFDVKD, per germline. This CDR3 reads CATTRGSGETQYF. The CDR3 coding sequence is TGTGCCACCACCAGGGGCTCTGGAGAGACCCAGTACTTC.

Concerning this clonotype: A much larger clone lies one base from this, so it may be a read error. The chain has TRBV27 and TRBJ1-2, with TRBD1 matching over 7 bases. This CDR3 spans 15 amino acids. V shed 6 bases, J shed 4 bases, and the junction held 11 bases outside the gene matches. Germline V CDR1 and CDR2: MNHEY, SMNVEV (reference sequence). The CDR3 spells CASSSGQSSSYGYTF. The CDR3 nucleotides read TGTGCCAGCAGCTCGGGACAGAGCAGCAGCTATGGCTACACCTTC.

This chain joins TRBV5-1 and TRBJ2-7; 7 bases line up with TRBD1. Germline values: CDR1 SGHRS, CDR2 YFSETQ. The CDR3 has 15 amino acids. The J segment lost 2 bases and the V segment lost 1 base, leaving 6 bases of the junction unmatched. In nucleotides, the CDR3 is TGCGCCAGCAGCTTGAATACAGGGGACACCTACGAGCAGTACTTC. Translating gives CASSLNTGDTYEQYF. The full variable domain, in which reference TRBV5-1 and TRBJ2-7 provide the parts outside the CDR3, is KAGVTQTPRYLIKTRGQQVTLSCSPISGHRSVSWYQQTPGQGLQFLFEYFSETQRNKGNFPGRFSGRQFSNSRSEMNVSTLELGDSALYLCASSLNTGDTYEQYFGPGTRLTVT.

A remark on this clonotype: A much larger clone differs by one base, so this may be a read error. The V and J genes are TRBV7-2 and TRBJ1-2, with D perhaps TRBD1 (5 bases). Between the trimmed V and J ends, which lost 4 bases and 5 bases, there was a span of 20 bases. Germline-derived CDR1 and CDR2 are SGHTA and FQGNSA. This CDR3 spans 16 amino acids. CDR3 nucleotides: TGTGCCAGCAGCTCCTCGCGGGGGAAGGGAGTATATGGCTACACCTTC. As protein: CASSSSRGKGVYGYTF.